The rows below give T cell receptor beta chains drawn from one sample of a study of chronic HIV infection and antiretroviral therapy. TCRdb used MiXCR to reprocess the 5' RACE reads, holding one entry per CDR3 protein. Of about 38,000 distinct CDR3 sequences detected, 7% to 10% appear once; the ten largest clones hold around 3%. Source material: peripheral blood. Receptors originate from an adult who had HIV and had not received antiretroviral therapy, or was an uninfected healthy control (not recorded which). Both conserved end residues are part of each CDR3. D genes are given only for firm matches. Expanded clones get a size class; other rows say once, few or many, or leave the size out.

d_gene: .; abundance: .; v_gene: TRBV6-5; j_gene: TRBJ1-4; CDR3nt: TGTGCCAGCAGCCCCGGGACAAGAGCTGAAAAACTGTTTTTT; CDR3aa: CASSPGTRAEKLFF
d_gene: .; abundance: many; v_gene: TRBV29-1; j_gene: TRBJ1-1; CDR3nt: TGCAGCGTTGCTCCCCCAATGTGGGTGAACACTGAAGCTTTCTTT; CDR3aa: CSVAPPMWVNTEAFF
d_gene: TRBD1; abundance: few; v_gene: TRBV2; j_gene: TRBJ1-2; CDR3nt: TGTGCCAGCAGTGAGCCGGGACAGGGGGTAGTCAACTATGGCTACACCTTC; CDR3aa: CASSEPGQGVVNYGYTF
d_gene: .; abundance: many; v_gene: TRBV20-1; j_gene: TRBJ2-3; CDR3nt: TGCAGTGCTAGAGATCCCTGGGCCACAGATACGCAGTATTTT; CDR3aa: CSARDPWATDTQYF
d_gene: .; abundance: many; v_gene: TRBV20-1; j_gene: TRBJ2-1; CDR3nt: TGCAGTGCTAGAGATAGGGGGGAGGGGTATTTAGGCAATGAGCAGTTCTTC; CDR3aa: CSARDRGEGYLGNEQFF
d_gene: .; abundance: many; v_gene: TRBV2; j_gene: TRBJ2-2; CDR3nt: TGTGCCAGCAATAATGGTGTCCCGACCGGGGAGCTGTTTTTT; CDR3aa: CASNNGVPTGELFF
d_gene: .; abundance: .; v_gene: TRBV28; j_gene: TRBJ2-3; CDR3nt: TGTGCCAGCACCAGCACAGATACGCAGTATTTT; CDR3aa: CASTSTDTQYF
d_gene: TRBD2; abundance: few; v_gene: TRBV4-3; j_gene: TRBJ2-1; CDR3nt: TGCGCCAGCAGCCCTCTCGGACTAGCCGGTCTGTTCTTC; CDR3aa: CASSPLGLAGLFF
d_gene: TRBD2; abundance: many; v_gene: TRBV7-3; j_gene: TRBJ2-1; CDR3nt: TGTGCCAGCAGCTTGAGCGGGAACTCCTACAATGAGCAGTTCTTC; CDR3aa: CASSLSGNSYNEQFF
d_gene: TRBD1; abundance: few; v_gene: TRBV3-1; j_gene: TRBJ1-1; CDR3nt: TGTGCCAGCAGCCCCGCAGGGGGTAACACTGAAGCTTTCTTT; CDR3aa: CASSPAGGNTEAFF
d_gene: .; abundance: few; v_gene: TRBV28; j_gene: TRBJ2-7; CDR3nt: TGTGCCAGCAGCATAATATATCGGTTCGGCAGCGCTGGATCCTACGAGCAGTACTTC; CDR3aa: CASSIIYRFGSAGSYEQYF
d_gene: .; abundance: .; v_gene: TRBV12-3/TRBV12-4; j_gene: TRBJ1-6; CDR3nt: TGTGCCAGCAGTTTAGTCGGTTCACCCCTCCACTTT; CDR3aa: CASSLVGSPLHF
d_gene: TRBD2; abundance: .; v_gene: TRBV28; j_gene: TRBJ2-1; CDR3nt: TGTGCCACTGCCGGGGGGGCTGTTTTCAATGAGCAGTTCTTC; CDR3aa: CATAGGAVFNEQFF
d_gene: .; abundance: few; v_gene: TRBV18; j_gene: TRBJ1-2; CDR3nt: TGTGCCAGCTCACCACCTGGCAGGGTCCCCGGCTACACCTTC; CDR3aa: CASSPPGRVPGYTF
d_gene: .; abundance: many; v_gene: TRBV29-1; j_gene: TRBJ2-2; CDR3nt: TGCAGCGTGTTAGGGTTGAACACCGGGGAGCTGTTTTTT; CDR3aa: CSVLGLNTGELFF
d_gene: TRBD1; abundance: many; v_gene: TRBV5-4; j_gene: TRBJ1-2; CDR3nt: TGTGCCAGCAGCACGGAAGGGACAGTGTCGATTGGCTACACCTTC; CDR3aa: CASSTEGTVSIGYTF
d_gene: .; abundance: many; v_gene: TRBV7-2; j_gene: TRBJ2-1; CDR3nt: TGTGCCAGCAGCAAAGTAGCTGGTAGTTACAATGAGCAGTTCTTC; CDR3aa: CASSKVAGSYNEQFF
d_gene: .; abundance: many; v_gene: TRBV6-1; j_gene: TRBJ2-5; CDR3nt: TGTGCCAGCAGTGATACAGGGAACTCCCAAGAGACCCAGTACTTC; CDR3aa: CASSDTGNSQETQYF
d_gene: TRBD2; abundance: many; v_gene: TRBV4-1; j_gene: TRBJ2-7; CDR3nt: TGCGCCAGCAGCCCCGGGAGCGGGAGATCGGGGGAGCAGTACTTC; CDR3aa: CASSPGSGRSGEQYF
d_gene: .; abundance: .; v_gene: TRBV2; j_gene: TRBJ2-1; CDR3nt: TGTGCCAGCCTTTCAGGGGGGCTTGCTTGGTTCTTC; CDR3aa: CASLSGGLAWFF
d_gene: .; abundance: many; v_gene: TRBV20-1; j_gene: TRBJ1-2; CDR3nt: TGCAGTCCGACGGATAACTATGGCTACACCTTC; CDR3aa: CSPTDNYGYTF
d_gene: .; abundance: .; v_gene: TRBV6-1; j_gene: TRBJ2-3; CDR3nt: TGTGCCGCGTCTGGATTGGAAAATAAAGATACGCAGTATTTT; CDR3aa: CAASGLENKDTQYF
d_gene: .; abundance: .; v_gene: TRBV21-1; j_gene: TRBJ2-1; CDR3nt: TGTGCCAGCAGCAAGGTCTGGACTAGCGGATCCTACAATGAGCAGTTCTTC; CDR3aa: CASSKVWTSGSYNEQFF
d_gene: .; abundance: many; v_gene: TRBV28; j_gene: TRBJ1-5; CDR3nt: TGTGCCAGCAGTTTATGGGGTAGGGAAGGCAATCAGCCCCAGCATTTT; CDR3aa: CASSLWGREGNQPQHF
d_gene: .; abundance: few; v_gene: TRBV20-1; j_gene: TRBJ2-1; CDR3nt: TGCAGTGCTAGGGATCCAGGATTAAGCTACAATGAGCAGTTCTTC; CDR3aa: CSARDPGLSYNEQFF
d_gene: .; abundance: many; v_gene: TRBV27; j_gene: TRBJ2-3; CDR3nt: TGTGCCAGCAATGGGATGGGAGATACGCAGTATTTT; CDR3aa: CASNGMGDTQYF
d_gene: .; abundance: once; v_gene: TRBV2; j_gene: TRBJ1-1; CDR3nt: TGTGCCAGCAGTGTTTTTGTAGCAGGCGGAGCTTTCTTT; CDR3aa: CASSVFVAGGAFF
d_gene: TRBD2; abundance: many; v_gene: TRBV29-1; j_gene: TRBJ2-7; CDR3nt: TGCAGCGTTTCCCGTCGGTTAGCGGGAGTCGGCGAGCAGTACTTC; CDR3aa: CSVSRRLAGVGEQYF
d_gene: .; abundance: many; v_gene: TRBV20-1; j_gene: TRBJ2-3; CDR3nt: TGCAGTGCCACGGCGGAAACTAGCACAGATACGCAGTATTTT; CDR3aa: CSATAETSTDTQYF
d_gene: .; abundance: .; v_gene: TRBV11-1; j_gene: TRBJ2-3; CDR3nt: TGTGCCAGCAGCCCTCACCCCCCAGATACGCAGTATTTT; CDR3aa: CASSPHPPDTQYF
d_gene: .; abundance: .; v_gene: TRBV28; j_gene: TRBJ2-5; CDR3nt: TGTGCCAGCAGTCCTTACAGTCCCAACAAAGAGACCCAGTACTTC; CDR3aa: CASSPYSPNKETQYF
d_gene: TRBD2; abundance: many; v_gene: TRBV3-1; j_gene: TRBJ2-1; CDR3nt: TGTGCCAGCAGCCAGGGACTAGCCGACAATGAGCAGTTCTTC; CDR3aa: CASSQGLADNEQFF
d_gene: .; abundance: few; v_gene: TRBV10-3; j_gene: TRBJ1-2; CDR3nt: TGTGCCATCAGTCGGGGCGGAGACTATGGCTACACCTTC; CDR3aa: CAISRGGDYGYTF
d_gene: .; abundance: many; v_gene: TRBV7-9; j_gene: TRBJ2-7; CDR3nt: TGTGCCAGCAGCTTAGCGGAACCGGAGGACGAGCAGTACTTC; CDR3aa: CASSLAEPEDEQYF
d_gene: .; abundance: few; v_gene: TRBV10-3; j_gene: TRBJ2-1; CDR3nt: TGTGCCATCAGTGACAGGGTCGATGAGCAGTTCTTC; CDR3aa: CAISDRVDEQFF
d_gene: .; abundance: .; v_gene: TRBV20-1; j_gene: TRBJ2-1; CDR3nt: TGCAGTGCTAGAGATACAAGTGAGGGGGTTTTGTACAATGAGCAGTTCTTC; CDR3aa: CSARDTSEGVLYNEQFF
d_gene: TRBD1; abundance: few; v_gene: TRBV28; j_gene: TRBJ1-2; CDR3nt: TGTGCCAGCAGTCCCGGGACAGGGTTAGGCGGCTATGGCTACACCTTC; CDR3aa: CASSPGTGLGGYGYTF
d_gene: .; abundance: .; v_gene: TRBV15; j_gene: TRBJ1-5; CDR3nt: TGTGCCACCAGTACCTCGACGGAGGCTTATAGCAATCAGCCCCAGCATTTT; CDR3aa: CATSTSTEAYSNQPQHF
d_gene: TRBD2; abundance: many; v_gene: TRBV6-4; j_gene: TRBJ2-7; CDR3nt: TGTGCCAGCAGGTCGGGCGGGAGGGCGTACGAGCAGTACTTC; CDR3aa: CASRSGGRAYEQYF
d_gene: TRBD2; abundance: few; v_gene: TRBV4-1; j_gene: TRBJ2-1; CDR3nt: TGCGCCAGCAGCCAAGATCGACTAGCGGGAACCTACAATGAGCAGTTCTTC; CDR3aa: CASSQDRLAGTYNEQFF
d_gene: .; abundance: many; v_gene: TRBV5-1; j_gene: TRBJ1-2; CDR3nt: TGCGCCAGCAGCCCTGGAAGGCAGCTTAGCAGCTATGGCTACACCTTC; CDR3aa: CASSPGRQLSSYGYTF
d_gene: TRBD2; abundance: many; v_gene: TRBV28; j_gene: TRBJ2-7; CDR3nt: TGTGCCAGCAGATCAGCGGGAGCAACCCCCACCTACGAGCAGTACTTC; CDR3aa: CASRSAGATPTYEQYF
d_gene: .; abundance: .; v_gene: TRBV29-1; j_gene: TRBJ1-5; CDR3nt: TGCAGCGTTGCAGGAAGCAATCAGCCCCAGCATTTT; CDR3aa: CSVAGSNQPQHF
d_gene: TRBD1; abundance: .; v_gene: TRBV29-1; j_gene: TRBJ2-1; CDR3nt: TGCAGCGTTCCCGTCCGGGACAGGTCATACAATGAGCAGTTCTTC; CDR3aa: CSVPVRDRSYNEQFF
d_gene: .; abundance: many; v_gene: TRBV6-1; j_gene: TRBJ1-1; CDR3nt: TGTGCCAGCGGCGGGGTTCAAGCTTTCTTT; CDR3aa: CASGGVQAFF
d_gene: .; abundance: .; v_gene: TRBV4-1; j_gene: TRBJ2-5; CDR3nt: TGCGCCAGCAGCACAGGAGGTTGGGAGACCCAGTACTTC; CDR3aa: CASSTGGWETQYF